Sequencing of this T cell receptor (beta chain) was carried out in a study of T-cell memory formation after mild COVID-19. This clonotype appeared a few times. TCRdb used MiXCR to reprocess the 5' RACE reads, holding one entry per CDR3 protein. The sample lists 450,000 to 650,000 distinct CDR3 sequences; roughly 21% were seen once. The length of the CDR3 is 16 residues. Germline lookup yields CDR1 SNHLY and CDR2 FYNNEI. J gave up 2 bases and V 4 bases, and 8 bases lay outside the gene matches. The specimen sequenced was PBMCs or a T cell subset sorted from them (not recorded which). The chain joins TRBV2 to TRBJ2-1; 7 bases are shared with TRBD2. The receptor was derived from an adult woman who had mild COVID-19 (a few samples of this study predate the infection). Cell type and time point are not known. CDR3 nucleotides: TGTGCCAGCAGTGCGGGGGGAGGGAACCCCTACAATGAGCAGTTCTTC. This codes for CASSAGGGNPYNEQFF.